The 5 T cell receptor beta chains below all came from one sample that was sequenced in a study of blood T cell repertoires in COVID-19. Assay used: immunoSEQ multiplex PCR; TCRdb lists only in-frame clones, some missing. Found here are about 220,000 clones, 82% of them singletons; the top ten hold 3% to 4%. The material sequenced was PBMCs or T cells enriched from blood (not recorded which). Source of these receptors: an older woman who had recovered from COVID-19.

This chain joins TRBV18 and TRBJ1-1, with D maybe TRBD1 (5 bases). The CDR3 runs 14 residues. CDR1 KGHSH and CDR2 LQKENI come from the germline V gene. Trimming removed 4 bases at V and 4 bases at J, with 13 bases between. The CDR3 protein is CASSRNPGGTEAFF. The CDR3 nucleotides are TGTGCCAGCTCACGAAACCCGGGGGGCACTGAAGCTTTCTTT.

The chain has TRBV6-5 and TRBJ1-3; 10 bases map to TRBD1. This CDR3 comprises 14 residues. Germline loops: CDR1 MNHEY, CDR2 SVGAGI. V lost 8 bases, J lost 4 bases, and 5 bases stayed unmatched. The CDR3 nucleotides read TGTGCCAGCGGGACAGGGGATCGCGGAAACACCATATATTTT. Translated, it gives CASGTGDRGNTIYF.

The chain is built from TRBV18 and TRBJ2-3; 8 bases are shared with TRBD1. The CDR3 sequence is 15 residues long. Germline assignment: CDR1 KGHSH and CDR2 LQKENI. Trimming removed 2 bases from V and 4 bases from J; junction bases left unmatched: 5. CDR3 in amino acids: CASSPAGQGADTQYF. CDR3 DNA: TGTGCCAGCTCACCAGCCGGACAGGGTGCAGATACGCAGTATTTT. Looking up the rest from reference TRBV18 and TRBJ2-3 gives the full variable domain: NAGVMQNPRHLVRRRGQEARLRCSPMKGHSHVYWYRQLPEEGLKFMVYLQKENIIDESGMPKERFSAEFPKEGPSILRIQQVVRGDSAAYFCASSPAGQGADTQYFGPGTRLTVL.

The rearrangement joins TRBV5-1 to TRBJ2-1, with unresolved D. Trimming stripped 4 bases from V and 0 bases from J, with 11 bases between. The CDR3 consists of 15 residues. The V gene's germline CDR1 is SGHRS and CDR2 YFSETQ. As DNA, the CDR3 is TGCGCCAGCAGCCAAGCTACGAGCTCCTACAATGAGCAGTTCTTC. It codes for CASSQATSSYNEQFF.

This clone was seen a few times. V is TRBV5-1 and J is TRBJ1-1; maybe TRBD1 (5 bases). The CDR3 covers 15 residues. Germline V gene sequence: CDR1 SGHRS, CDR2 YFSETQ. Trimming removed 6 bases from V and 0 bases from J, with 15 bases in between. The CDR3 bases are TGCGCCAGCAAGGAACAGCAGGGTCTGAACACTGAAGCTTTCTTT. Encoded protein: CASKEQQGLNTEAFF.